This T cell receptor beta chain was documented in a study of shared clonotypes between healthy human individuals. Whole-study context: For every donor, three CD4 naive, three CD4 memory, two CD8 naive and one CD8 memory plates were used. Regarding the study as a whole: Richness estimates generally favored naive over memory subsets. Depth of sequencing was expected to influence donor clonotype sharing.

Concerning this clone: Its antigen is unknown.

Per sorted-subset replicate PCR, input was approximately 210 ng DNA, representing tens of thousands of T cell genomes. Sequenced by immunoSEQ multiplex PCR; TCRdb stores in-frame clones only, minus some. The sample has over 750,000 clones; 95% to 97% are singletons. In germline, CDR1 is MDHEN, CDR2 SYDVKM. The V segment lost 5 bases and the J segment 0 bases; nucleotides outside the gene matches: 12. The CDR3 is made up of 18 amino acids. CD8 cells regarded as naive lacked CD45RO, were positively chosen for CCR7, and omitted terminally differentiated effector memory CD45RA+ cells. The receptor was isolated from a man aged 25 to 40 in good health. The chain joins TRBV28 to TRBJ1-4; 7 nucleotides line up with TRBD1. Sequencing was performed on naive CD8+ T cells sorted from blood. The CDR3 nucleotides are TGTGCCAGCAGTACCCACTTACGACAGGGAGCAACTAATGAAAAACTGTTTTTT. This translates into CASSTHLRQGATNEKLFF.